Each of the 22 T cell receptor beta chains below was sequenced from the same sample in a study of blood T cell repertoires in COVID-19. Using immunoSEQ multiplex PCR, the repertoire was profiled, and TCRdb retains in-frame clones only, with some absent. The sample records some 250,000 clones, over 75% being singletons. The sample was peripheral blood. The receptor set was obtained from a woman in her 30s with acute or convalescent COVID-19.

The gene calls are TRBV6-5 and TRBJ1-5; possibly TRBD1 for D (6 bases). V was trimmed by 5 bases and J by 4 bases, leaving 15 bases between them. Germline-derived CDR1 and CDR2 are MNHEY and SVGAGI. This CDR3 region has 15 residues. The CDR3 spells CASSLSGTQNQPQHF. In DNA form, the CDR3 reads TGTGCCAGCAGTCTCTCCGGGACACAAAATCAGCCCCAGCATTTT.

V is TRBV6-6 and J is TRBJ2-7; the D gene is possibly TRBD2 (6 bases). The CDR3 runs to 13 residues. Germline V gene sequence: CDR1 MNHNY, CDR2 SVGAGI (reference sequence). Between the trimmed V and J ends, which lost 2 bases and 3 bases, there was a span of 8 bases. DNA of the CDR3: TGTGCCAGCAGTTACCACGGGAGCTACGAGCAGTACTTC. Translated: CASSYHGSYEQYF.

The chain uses TRBV9 and TRBJ2-5, with 7 bases fitting TRBD2. The V and J ends lost 0 bases and 2 bases, in that order; junction bases with no gene match: 4. Germline V gene sequence: CDR1 SGDLS, CDR2 YYNGEE. There are 15 residues in the CDR3. CDR3 residues: CASSVGASGQETQYF. DNA for the CDR3: TGTGCCAGCAGCGTAGGGGCTAGCGGACAAGAGACCCAGTACTTC.

The chain recombines TRBV19 with TRBJ1-1, with 12 positions matching TRBD1. V shed 6 bases, J shed 1 base, and the junction held 9 bases outside the gene matches. The CDR3 spans 17 residues. The germline gives CDR1 LNHDA, CDR2 SQIVND (reference sequence). The CDR3 loop is CASSPGTGGAQNTEAFF. The CDR3 nucleotides read TGTGCCAGTAGCCCCGGGACAGGGGGCGCCCAGAACACTGAAGCTTTCTTT.

The V and J genes are TRBV5-1 and TRBJ1-2; 10 bases are shared with TRBD1. Germline V CDR1 and CDR2: SGHRS, YFSETQ. The CDR3 extends over 13 amino acids. Trimming took 5 bases from V and 6 from J; bases not matched to a gene: 4. As DNA, the CDR3 is TGCGCCAGCAGGTCCGGGACAGGGGATGGCTACACCTTC. Translation gives CASRSGTGDGYTF. Looking up the rest from reference TRBV5-1 and TRBJ1-2 gives the full variable domain: KAGVTQTPRYLIKTRGQQVTLSCSPISGHRSVSWYQQTPGQGLQFLFEYFSETQRNKGNFPGRFSGRQFSNSRSEMNVSTLELGDSALYLCASRSGTGDGYTFGSGTRLTVV.

The V call is TRBV7-2, the J call TRBJ1-2; maybe TRBD1 (5 bases). The CDR3 covers 16 residues. Per the germline V gene, CDR1 is SGHTA and CDR2 is FQGNSA. Trimming removed 1 base from V and 8 bases from J, with 20 bases in between. CDR3 amino acids: CASSLGPWGDGWGYTF. In DNA, the CDR3 is TGTGCCAGCAGCTTAGGTCCGTGGGGGGACGGCTGGGGCTACACCTTC.

The V and J genes are TRBV21-1 and TRBJ2-7; the table's D gene call, TRBD1, was not cross checked with the DNA. TRBV21-1 represents a pseudogene. CDR3 length: 18 amino acids. In nucleotides, the CDR3 is TGTGCCAGCAGCACGGAACCCCGGGACAGGGAGGTGTGGTACGAGCAGTACTTC. The encoded protein is CASSTEPRDREVWYEQYF.

The V and J genes are TRBV3-1 (or the pseudogene TRBV3-2) and TRBJ2-1, with D possibly matching TRBD2 (6 bases). V lost 4 bases and J 5 bases, leaving 15 bases between the germline ends. Germline V gene sequence: CDR1 LGHDT, CDR2 YNNKEL (reference sequence). CDR3 size: 15 residues. The CDR3 sequence is CASSLPFAGNNEQFF. The CDR3 bases are TGTGCCAGCAGCCTACCTTTCGCGGGAAACAATGAGCAGTTCTTC.

The chain uses TRBV3-1 (or the pseudogene TRBV3-2) and TRBJ2-7, with 14 bases matching TRBD2. Unmatched junction bases numbered 5, after V lost 4 bases and J lost 0 bases. Germline V gene lookup returns CDR1 LGHDT and CDR2 YNNKEL (reference sequence). This CDR3 spans 17 amino acids. The CDR3 loop reads CASSPGLAGADSYEQYF. DNA for the CDR3: TGTGCCAGCAGCCCGGGACTAGCGGGAGCGGACTCCTACGAGCAGTACTTC.

The CDR3 region has the DNA TGTGCCATCAGTGAGGAGGGTTTTGGTTCCACTGAAGCTTTCTTT. This codes for CAISEEGFGSTEAFF. J is TRBJ1-1 and V is TRBV10-3; no reliable D call. Between the trimmed V and J ends, which lost 2 bases and 4 bases, there was a span of 14 bases. The CDR3 runs to 15 residues. Germline lookup yields CDR1 ENHRY and CDR2 SYGVKD.

This rearrangement joins TRBV4-3 to TRBJ2-1, with D perhaps matching TRBD2 (5 bases). Germline V gene lookup returns CDR1 LGHNA and CDR2 YSLEER. The germline V and J ends were trimmed by 1 base and 8 bases, with 15 bases remaining between them. This CDR3 has 15 residues. CDR3 sequence: CASSQGLGAVDEQFF. The CDR3 DNA reads TGCGCCAGCAGCCAAGGATTAGGAGCGGTCGATGAGCAGTTCTTC.

The CDR3 DNA reads TGTGCCAGCTCAACGGCCGGGATCGCAGCTTTCTTT. Protein: CASSTAGIAAFF. The gene calls are TRBV18 and TRBJ1-1, with unresolved D. The CDR3 loop spans 12 amino acids. V dropped 5 bases and J dropped 10 bases, with 14 bases sitting between them. The germline V gene encodes CDR1 KGHSH and CDR2 LQKENI.

This chain connects TRBV30 to TRBJ2-3; 13 positions match TRBD2. The V and J ends lost 2 bases and 6 bases, in that order; junction bases with no gene match: 5. The CDR3 consists of 15 residues. Germline assignment: CDR1 GTSNPN and CDR2 SVGIG (reference sequence). CDR3 region: CAWSYGTSGTDTQYF. CDR3 DNA: TGTGCCTGGAGTTACGGGACTAGCGGGACGGATACGCAGTATTTT.

This clone was observed at least ten times. The chain combines TRBV6-4 with TRBJ1-5; 8 bases align to TRBD1. Germline V gene sequence: CDR1 MRHNA, CDR2 SNTAGT. The CDR3 runs to 15 residues. V was clipped by 3 bases and J by 2 bases; unmatched bases: 3. The CDR3 coding sequence is TGTGCCAGCAGTGAGACAGGGGAGGGCAATCAGCCCCAGCATTTT. This gives the protein CASSETGEGNQPQHF.

This chain uses TRBV15 with TRBJ2-5; TRBD2 might be the D (5 bases). CDR3 length: 15 amino acids. CDR1 is LNHNV and CDR2 is YYDKDF in the germline V gene (reference sequence). Trimming removed 2 bases from V and 5 bases from J, with 15 bases in between. This chain's CDR3 is CATSRKLGSSETQYF. The DNA for the CDR3 is TGTGCCACCAGCAGAAAACTAGGGTCTTCGGAGACCCAGTACTTC.

The chain joins TRBV1 to TRBJ2-1; the table assigns TRBD2, which was not confirmed against the DNA. TRBV1 counts as a pseudogene. The CDR3 covers 14 residues. The CDR3 sequence: CTSSSGKFYNEQFF. The CDR3 nucleotides read TGCACCAGTAGCAGCGGGAAATTTTACAATGAGCAGTTCTTC.

This rearrangement joins TRBV5-1 to TRBJ2-7; 9 bases are shared with TRBD2. There are 14 residues in the CDR3. The J segment lost 6 bases and the V segment lost 4 bases, leaving 8 bases of the junction unmatched. The V gene's germline CDR1 is SGHRS and CDR2 YFSETQ. The CDR3 loop reads CASSPGTSNREQYF. The CDR3 DNA reads TGCGCCAGCAGCCCCGGGACTAGCAATCGCGAGCAGTACTTC.

The genes are TRBV10-3 and TRBJ2-5; the match to TRBD1 covers 8 bases. The CDR3 extends over 13 amino acids. J gave up 3 bases and V 6 bases, and 3 bases lay outside the gene matches. From germline, CDR1 is ENHRY and CDR2 SYGVKD. For the CDR3, the DNA is TGTGCCATCAGCGACAGGGGCAAAGAGACCCAGTACTTC. Amino acid sequence: CAISDRGKETQYF.

The chain carries TRBV4-3 and TRBJ2-1, with 11 bases matching TRBD2. The germline V gene has CDR1 LGHNA and CDR2 YSLEER. V shed 1 base and J 0 bases; nucleotides not matched to a gene: 8. CDR3 length: 19 amino acids. The CDR3 coding sequence is TGCGCCAGCAGCCAAGTCTTTATCACTAGCGGGAGCTCCTACAATGAGCAGTTCTTC. Translation: CASSQVFITSGSSYNEQFF.

The chain combines TRBV29-1 with TRBJ1-1; no clear D gene. This CDR3 region has 16 residues. Germline-derived CDR1 and CDR2 are SQVTM and ANQGSEA. The ends were cut back, 0 bases at V and 1 base at J, with 15 bases in the middle. CDR3 nucleotide sequence: TGCAGCGTTGAAGATCGGAGTATACTTACGAACACTGAAGCTTTCTTT. Encoded protein: CSVEDRSILTNTEAFF. The full variable domain, in which reference TRBV29-1 and TRBJ1-1 provide the parts outside the CDR3, is SAVISQKPSRDICQRGTSLTIQCQVDSQVTMMFWYRQQPGQSLTLIATANQGSEATYESGFVIDKFPISRPNLTFSTLTVSNMSPEDSSIYLCSVEDRSILTNTEAFFGQGTRLTVV.

The chain has TRBV6-4 and TRBJ2-1; TRBD1 is a possible D gene (6 bases). The CDR3 is 16 amino acids. Trimming stripped 0 bases from V and 3 bases from J, with 12 bases between. CDR1 and CDR2 (germline): MRHNA, SNTAGT. The CDR3 loop reads CASSDSLQGNYNEQFF. The CDR3 region has the DNA TGTGCCAGCAGTGACTCATTACAGGGTAACTACAATGAGCAGTTCTTC.

This chain joins TRBV7-6 and TRBJ2-2, with TRBD2 matching over 8 bases. After removal of 2 bases from V and 6 bases from J, the junction contained 8 bases not matched to a gene. The CDR3 runs 16 residues. Germline assignment: CDR1 SGHVS and CDR2 FNYEAQ. CDR3 protein: CASSLKLVGGAGELFF. CDR3 sequence (DNA): TGTGCCAGCAGCTTAAAACTGGTCGGGGGGGCCGGGGAGCTGTTTTTT.